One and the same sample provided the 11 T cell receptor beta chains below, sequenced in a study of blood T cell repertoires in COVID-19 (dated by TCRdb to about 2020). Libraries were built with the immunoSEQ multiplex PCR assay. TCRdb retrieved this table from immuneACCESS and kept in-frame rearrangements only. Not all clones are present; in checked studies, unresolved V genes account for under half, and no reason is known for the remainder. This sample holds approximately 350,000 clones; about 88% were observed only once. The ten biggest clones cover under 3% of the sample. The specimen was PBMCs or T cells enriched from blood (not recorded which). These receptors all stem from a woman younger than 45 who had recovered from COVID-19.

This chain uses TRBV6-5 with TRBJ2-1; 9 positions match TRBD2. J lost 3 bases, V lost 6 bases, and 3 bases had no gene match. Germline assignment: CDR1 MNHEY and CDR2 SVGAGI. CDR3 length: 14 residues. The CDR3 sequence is CASRGGRGYNEQFF. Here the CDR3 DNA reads TGTGCCAGCAGGGGCGGGAGGGGCTACAATGAGCAGTTCTTC.

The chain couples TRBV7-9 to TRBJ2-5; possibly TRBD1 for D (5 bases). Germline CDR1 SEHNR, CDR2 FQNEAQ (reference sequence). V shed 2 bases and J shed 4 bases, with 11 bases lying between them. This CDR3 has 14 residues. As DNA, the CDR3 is TGTGCCAGCAGCTTATTAGGGGTCGGAGAGACCCAGTACTTC. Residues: CASSLLGVGETQYF. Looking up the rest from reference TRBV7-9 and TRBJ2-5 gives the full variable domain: DTGVSQNPRHKITKRGQNVTFRCDPISEHNRLYWYRQTLGQGPEFLTYFQNEAQLEKSRLLSDRFSAERPKGSFSTLEIQRTEQGDSAMYLCASSLLGVGETQYFGPGTRLLVL.

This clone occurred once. The CDR3: CAWSVIIEFDGYTF. The CDR3 DNA reads as TGTGCCTGGAGTGTAATTATAGAGTTCGATGGCTACACCTTC. The chain is built from TRBV30 and TRBJ1-2; no clear D gene. The ends were cut back, 0 bases at V and 6 bases at J, with 14 bases in the middle. CDR1 is GTSNPN, CDR2 SVGIG, per germline (reference sequence). The CDR3 runs 14 residues.

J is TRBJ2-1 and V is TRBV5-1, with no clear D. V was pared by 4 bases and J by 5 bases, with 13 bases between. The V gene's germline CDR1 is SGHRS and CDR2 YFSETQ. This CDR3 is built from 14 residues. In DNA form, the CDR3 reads TGCGCCAGCAGCCCGAACCCGACAAACAATGAGCAGTTCTTC. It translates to CASSPNPTNNEQFF.

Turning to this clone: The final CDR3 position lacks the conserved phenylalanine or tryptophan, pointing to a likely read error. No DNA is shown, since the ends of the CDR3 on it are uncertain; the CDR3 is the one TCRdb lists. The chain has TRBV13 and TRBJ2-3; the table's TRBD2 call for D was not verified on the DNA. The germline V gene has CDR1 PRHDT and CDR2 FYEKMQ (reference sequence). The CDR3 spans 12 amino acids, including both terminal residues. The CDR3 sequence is CASSRRGGTVES.

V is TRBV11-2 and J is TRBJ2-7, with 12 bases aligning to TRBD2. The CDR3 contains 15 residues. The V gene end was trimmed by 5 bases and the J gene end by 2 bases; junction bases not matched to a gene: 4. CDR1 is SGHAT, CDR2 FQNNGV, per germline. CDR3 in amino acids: CASSQSSGGAYEQYF. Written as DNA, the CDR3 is TGTGCCAGCAGCCAGTCTAGCGGGGGGGCCTACGAGCAGTACTTC.

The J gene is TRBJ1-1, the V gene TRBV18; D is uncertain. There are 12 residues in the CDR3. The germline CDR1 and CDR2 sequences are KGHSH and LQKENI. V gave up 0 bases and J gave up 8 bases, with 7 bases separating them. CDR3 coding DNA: TGTGCCAGCTCACCACCGCCGGGGGAAGCTTTCTTT. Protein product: CASSPPPGEAFF.

CDR3: CASSLAGDSGNTIYF. The CDR3, as DNA: TGTGCCAGCAGCTTAGCAGGGGATTCTGGAAACACCATATATTTT. J is TRBJ1-3 and V is TRBV7-6, with a tentative D call TRBD1 (5 bases). The V end was cut by 0 bases, the J end by 1 base, with 7 bases between. CDR1 is SGHVS, CDR2 FNYEAQ, per germline. The CDR3 is made up of 15 amino acids.

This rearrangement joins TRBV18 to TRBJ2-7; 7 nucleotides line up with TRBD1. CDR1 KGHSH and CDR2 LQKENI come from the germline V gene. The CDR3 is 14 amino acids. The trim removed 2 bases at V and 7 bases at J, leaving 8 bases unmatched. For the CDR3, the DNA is TGTGCCAGCTCACCAGGCGACAGGGTCGGGGAGCAGTACTTC. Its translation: CASSPGDRVGEQYF. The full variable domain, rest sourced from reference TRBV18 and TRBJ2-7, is NAGVMQNPRHLVRRRGQEARLRCSPMKGHSHVYWYRQLPEEGLKFMVYLQKENIIDESGMPKERFSAEFPKEGPSILRIQQVVRGDSAAYFCASSPGDRVGEQYFGPGTRLTVT.

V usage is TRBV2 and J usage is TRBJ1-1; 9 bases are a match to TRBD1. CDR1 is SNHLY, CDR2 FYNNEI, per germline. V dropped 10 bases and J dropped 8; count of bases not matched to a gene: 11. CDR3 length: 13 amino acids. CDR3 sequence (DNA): TGTGCCACCCCGAATAAGGGGACAGGGGAAGCTTTCTTT. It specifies CATPNKGTGEAFF.

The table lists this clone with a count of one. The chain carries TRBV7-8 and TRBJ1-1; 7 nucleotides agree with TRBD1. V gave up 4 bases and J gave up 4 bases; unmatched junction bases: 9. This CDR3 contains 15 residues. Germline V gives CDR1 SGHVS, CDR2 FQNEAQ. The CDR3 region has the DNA TGTGCCAGCAGCTCTACCCGGGACAGACTCACTGAAGCTTTCTTT. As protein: CASSSTRDRLTEAFF.